This entry describes one T cell receptor beta chain. Its specificity is unknown. This entry comes from a study of beta chain features in type 1 diabetes. Notes on the study in general: Moderately but significantly shorter TCRB CDR3s were found in Type 1 diabetes patients in all four CD4+ subsets. A closer apparent resemblance between naive, central memory and Treg TCRB repertoires was seen in patients than in healthy donors.

Germline CDR1 is MGHRA and CDR2 is YSYEKL. Trimming removed 4 bases at V and 5 bases at J, with 14 bases between. This CDR3 comprises 14 residues. Reverse transcription of all isolated RNA meant that expressed TCRB transcripts were sequenced. Assay: immunoSEQ multiplex PCR; the TCRdb copy retains only in-frame clones and omits some. The table shows under 900,000 clones, with around a sixth occurring only once. The chain couples TRBV4-1 to TRBJ2-5; perhaps TRBD1 as D (6 bases). Sequencing used naive CD4+ T cells from blood. The clonotype originates from a woman in her late teens or twenties in good health. This CDR3 is CASSPHRVRETQYF. The DNA for the CDR3 is TGCGCCAGCAGCCCCCACAGGGTCCGGGAGACCCAGTACTTC.